This passage covers 20 T cell receptor beta chains from one sample sequenced in a study of CXCR4 blockade with PD-1 therapy in pancreatic cancer. Here immunoSEQ multiplex PCR was the method, and the copy in TCRdb shows in-frame clones only, minus some. The table lists 3,200 or so clones, 40% to 60% of them singletons, with about 18% in the top ten. The sample taken for sequencing was tumor tissue. The receptors originated from a human donor with pancreatic ductal adenocarcinoma.

The chain couples TRBV6-8 to TRBJ2-3, with D perhaps assigned TRBD1 or TRBD2 (5 bases each). The CDR3 length is 19 residues. Germline values: CDR1 MNHGY, CDR2 SAAAGT. Trimming took off 4 bases at V and 4 bases at J, with 27 bases between the two ends. This CDR3 reads CASSFLRRGLERGSDTQYF. Written as DNA, the CDR3 is TGTGCCAGCAGTTTCCTTCGCCGGGGCCTCGAACGGGGATCAGATACGCAGTATTTT.

As for this clone: One junction end does not reproduce the germline sequence, and a read error may be involved. The rearrangement joins TRBV10-3 to TRBJ2-3, with 10 positions matching TRBD1. Germline V CDR1 and CDR2: ENHRY, SYGVKD. The CDR3 loop spans 13 amino acids. The chain's CDR3 is CASSEGQGYTQYF. CDR3 DNA sequence: TGTGCCAGCAGTGAGGGACAGGGGTACACGCAGTATTTT.

This clone was recorded once. The chain uses TRBV19 and TRBJ1-2; 11 positions agree with TRBD1. CDR3 length: 15 amino acids. From germline, CDR1 is LNHDA and CDR2 SQIVND (reference sequence). J was trimmed by 3 bases and V by 5 bases; bases with no gene match: 5. CDR3 DNA: TGTGCCAGTAGTCCAAGGACAGGGGGCTACTATGGCTACACCTTC. Translation: CASSPRTGGYYGYTF.

The rearrangement links TRBV6-8 to TRBJ2-1; no clear D. Looked up from germline, CDR1 is MNHGY and CDR2 is SAAAGT. V was shortened by 3 bases and J by 5 bases, with 14 bases between the two germline ends. The CDR3 contains 15 residues. The CDR3 DNA reads as TGTGCCAGCAGTTATCATGGCGGCCCAAACAATGAGCAGTTCTTC. Translated: CASSYHGGPNNEQFF.

The J gene is TRBJ2-1, the V gene TRBV6-8; TRBD1 matches 10 bases. The CDR3 runs to 15 residues. Trimming removed 4 bases from V and 4 bases from J; junction bases left unmatched: 4. Germline lookup yields CDR1 MNHGY and CDR2 SAAAGT. The CDR3 DNA sequence: TGTGCCAGCAGTTTCGACAGGGGGCCTTACAATGAGCAGTTCTTC. This gives the protein CASSFDRGPYNEQFF.

Only a few counts were recorded for this clone. V gene TRBV28 combines with J gene TRBJ2-7; TRBD2 might be the D (6 bases). V was cut by 2 bases and J by 0 bases, with 11 bases left in between. Per germline, CDR1 MDHEN and CDR2 SYDVKM. The CDR3 is 15 residues long. CDR3 protein: CASSLAGGASYEQYF. The CDR3 coding sequence is TGTGCCAGCAGTTTAGCTGGCGGGGCCTCCTACGAGCAGTACTTC.

This clone was detected a few times. The chain employs TRBV10-2 and TRBJ2-5, with 14 bases aligning to TRBD2. From germline, CDR1 is WSHSY and CDR2 SAAADI. CDR3 length equals 14 residues. V gave up 4 bases and J gave up 5 bases; unmatched junction bases: 0. The CDR3 DNA follows: TGCGCCAGCAGTGGGACTAGCGGGAGGGAGACCCAGTACTTC. Residues: CASSGTSGRETQYF.

The chain carries TRBV1 and TRBJ2-7. TRBV1 is labeled a pseudogene. The CDR3 covers 13 residues. The CDR3 is CASSLGRTREQYF. Here the CDR3 DNA reads TGCGCCAGCAGCCTCGGGCGGACGCGGGAGCAGTACTTC.

This clone came up a few times. In DNA form, the CDR3 reads TGTGCCAGCAGCTTATTGTCGGTTGGCACTGAAGCTTTCTTT. Translation gives CASSLLSVGTEAFF. This rearrangement joins TRBV7-6 to TRBJ1-1; D is unclear. The CDR3 is 14 amino acids. Deletions cut 2 bases from V and 4 bases from J, with 11 bases between. The V gene's germline CDR1 is SGHVS and CDR2 FNYEAQ.

This clone was detected once. The chain links TRBV10-1 to TRBJ2-2; tentative D call: TRBD2 (7 bases). Germline-derived CDR1 and CDR2 are WNHNN and SYGVQD (reference sequence). This CDR3 spans 15 amino acids. Between the trimmed V and J ends, which lost 3 bases and 5 bases, there was a span of 13 bases. CDR3: CASSEYREGTGELFF. CDR3 nucleotide sequence: TGCGCCAGCAGTGAATACAGGGAGGGAACCGGGGAGCTGTTTTTT.

This clone is termed medium-sized. The J gene is TRBJ1-4, the V gene TRBV9, with 8 bases identical to TRBD1. The germline CDR1 and CDR2 sequences are SGDLS and YYNGEE. The ends lost 0 bases at V and 0 bases at J; junction bases unmatched: 4. The CDR3 has 17 residues. CDR3 sequence: CASSVAAGGPTNEKLFF. CDR3 nucleotide sequence: TGTGCCAGCAGCGTAGCGGCAGGGGGCCCAACTAATGAAAAACTGTTTTTT. Based on the CDR3 plus reference TRBV9 and TRBJ1-4, the full variable domain is DSGVTQTPKHLITATGQRVTLRCSPRSGDLSVYWYQQSLDQGLQFLIQYYNGEERAKGNILERFSAQQFPDLHSELNLSSLELGDSALYFCASSVAAGGPTNEKLFFGSGTQLSVL.

The rearrangement links TRBV19 to TRBJ1-2, with D maybe TRBD1 (6 bases). The germline V gene has CDR1 LNHDA and CDR2 SQIVND (reference sequence). This CDR3 region has 13 residues. The V end was cut by 7 bases, the J end by 5 bases, with 14 bases between. CDR3 in DNA: TGTGCCAGTATGGGCGGGGGCGCATATGGCTACACCTTC. Translated: CASMGGGAYGYTF.

This clone was picked up one time. V is TRBV15 and J is TRBJ2-6, with D possibly TRBD1 on 5 matching bases. CDR1 is LNHNV and CDR2 is YYDKDF in the germline V gene (reference sequence). The CDR3 length is 16 residues. Trimming shortened V by 3 bases and J by 0 bases, and 9 bases separated the two germline ends. The CDR3 nucleotides read TGTGCCACCAGCAGGACAGCCTCCTCTGGGGCCAACGTCCTGACTTTC. Translated: CATSRTASSGANVLTF.

The table lists this clone with a few counts. One junction end does not reproduce the germline sequence, and a read error may be involved. The chain couples TRBV6-8 to TRBJ1-1, with TRBD1 matching over 7 bases. The CDR3 length is 13 residues. Germline loops: CDR1 MNHGY, CDR2 SAAAGT. CDR3 in DNA: TGTGCCAGTAGTTACCTCGGACAGGTTGAAGCTTTCTTT. It codes for CASSYLGQVEAFF.

This chain joins TRBV29-1 and TRBJ2-3, with TRBD2 matching over 7 bases. Per germline, CDR1 SQVTM and CDR2 ANQGSEA. This CDR3 has 15 residues. J was trimmed by 2 bases and V by 7 bases; bases with no gene match: 12. The DNA for the CDR3 is TGCAGCGCCCGGCTAGGAGCGGGATTCACAGATACGCAGTATTTT. It translates to CSARLGAGFTDTQYF.

Only a few counts were recorded for this clone. The chain links TRBV30 to TRBJ1-2; TRBD1 might be the D (6 bases). Germline CDR1 reads GTSNPN; CDR2 reads SVGIG (reference sequence). The CDR3 contains 12 residues. Trimming took off 5 bases at V and 7 bases at J, with 14 bases between the two ends. Here the CDR3 DNA reads TGTGCCTGGGGCCAAGGGGGGTCTGGCTACACCTTC. Protein: CAWGQGGSGYTF.

This clone was detected only a few times. CDR3: CASSVDRADTQYF. CDR3 nucleotides: TGTGCCAGCAGCGTAGATAGGGCAGATACGCAGTATTTT. The chain employs TRBV9 and TRBJ2-3; D not certain. From germline, CDR1 is SGDLS and CDR2 YYNGEE. The germline V and J ends were trimmed by 0 bases and 4 bases, with 6 bases remaining between them. CDR3 length equals 13 residues.

This clone was counted between two and nine times. The J gene is TRBJ1-1, the V gene TRBV11-3; D ambiguous. This CDR3 is built from 15 residues. Germline CDR1 is SGHNT and CDR2 is YENEEA. Trimming cost V 5 bases and J 1 base, with 14 bases left between them. The CDR3: CASSQGRVKNTEAFF. As DNA, the CDR3 is TGTGCCAGCAGCCAAGGCCGAGTTAAGAACACTGAAGCTTTCTTT.

This chain connects TRBV19 to TRBJ1-1, with a weak D call TRBD1 (5 bases). Trimming left V 6 bases short and J 1 base short, with 12 bases between. The germline gives CDR1 LNHDA, CDR2 SQIVND (reference sequence). The CDR3 runs to 14 residues. The CDR3 DNA reads TGTGCCAGTAGGGGGAATAGGGGGAACACTGAAGCTTTCTTT. It codes for CASRGNRGNTEAFF.

The V gene is TRBV19, the J gene TRBJ2-2; TRBD2 matches 7 bases. The V gene's germline CDR1 is LNHDA and CDR2 SQIVND (reference sequence). CDR3 length equals 14 residues. With 3 bases clipped from V and 6 bases from J, the junction kept 4 bases outside the gene matches. Written as DNA, the CDR3 is TGTGCCAGTAGTATCGGGACTAAGTCCGGGGAGCTGTTTTTT. This gives the protein CASSIGTKSGELFF.